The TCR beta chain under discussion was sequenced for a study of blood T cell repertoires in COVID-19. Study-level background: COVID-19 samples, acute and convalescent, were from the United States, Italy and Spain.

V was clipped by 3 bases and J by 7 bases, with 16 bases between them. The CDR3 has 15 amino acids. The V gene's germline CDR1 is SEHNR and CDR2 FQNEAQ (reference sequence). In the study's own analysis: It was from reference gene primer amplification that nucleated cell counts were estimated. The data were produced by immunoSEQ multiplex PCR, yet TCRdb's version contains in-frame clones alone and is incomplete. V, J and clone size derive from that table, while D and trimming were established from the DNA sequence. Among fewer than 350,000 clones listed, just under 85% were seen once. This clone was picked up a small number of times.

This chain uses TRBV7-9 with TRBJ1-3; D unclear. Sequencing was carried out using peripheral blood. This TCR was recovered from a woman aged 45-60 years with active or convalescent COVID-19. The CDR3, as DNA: TGTGCCAGCAGCTTCCCCCTAACTCTAGCCAACACCATATATTTT. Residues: CASSFPLTLANTIYF.